The present TCR beta chain was sequenced within a study of shared clonotypes between healthy human individuals. About the research overall: CD4 naive and CD4 memory each took three plates per donor, while CD8 naive took two and CD8 memory one.

This CDR3 comprises 15 residues. V shed 0 bases and J 6 bases; nucleotides not matched to a gene: 6. CDR1 and CDR2 from the germline V gene are SGHVS and FNYEAQ. Once extracted for a subset, genomic DNA was divided evenly among several immunoSEQ plates. The DNA input per sorted-subset replicate PCR was 150 to 200 ng, corresponding to tens of thousands of T cell genomes. Some clones are missing from TCRdb's copy, which holds only in-frame ones; the method was immunoSEQ multiplex PCR. The sample contains just over 2,000,000 clones, over 85% of which appear only once. The clonotype was recovered from a young man in good health. Sequenced sample: naive CD4+ T cells sorted from blood. Described subset: CD45RA+ positively selected. The chain uses TRBV7-6 and TRBJ1-2; 8 bases fit TRBD1. The CDR3 here is CASSLADRGADGYTF. The DNA of the CDR3 is TGTGCCAGCAGCTTAGCTGACAGGGGCGCGGATGGCTACACCTTC.